This is a list of T cell receptor beta chains from one sample in a study of T-cell memory formation after mild COVID-19. Via MiXCR, TCRdb re-called the 5' RACE reads, giving one row per CDR3 protein. The sample yields roughly 500,000 distinct CDR3 sequences, about 20% seen once. The sequenced sample was PBMCs or a T cell subset sorted from them (not recorded which). The receptors stem from an adult woman who had mild COVID-19 (a few samples of this study predate the infection). Cell type and time point are not known. Both conserved end residues are part of each CDR3. The order of the fields is V gene, J gene, D gene, clone size, CDR3 protein, CDR3 DNA. A D gene is named only where the DNA matches it firmly. The listing skips clone size in some rows; elsewhere it reads once, few, many or a size class.

v_call: TRBV9
j_call: TRBJ2-7
d_call: NA
clone_size: few
cdr3_aa: CASSAGDGPYEQYF
cdr3_nt: TGTGCCAGCAGCGCTGGGGACGGGCCCTACGAGCAGTACTTC

v_call: TRBV12-3/TRBV12-4
j_call: TRBJ2-7
d_call: TRBD2
clone_size: NA
cdr3_aa: CASTFGEGWPYEQYF
cdr3_nt: TGTGCCAGCACCTTTGGGGAGGGTTGGCCCTACGAGCAGTACTTC

v_call: TRBV4-2
j_call: TRBJ2-5
d_call: TRBD1
clone_size: NA
cdr3_aa: CASSQGLDRGISETQYF
cdr3_nt: TGTGCCAGCAGCCAAGGGTTGGACAGGGGGATATCGGAGACCCAGTACTTC

v_call: TRBV12-3/TRBV12-4
j_call: TRBJ2-2
d_call: NA
clone_size: few
cdr3_aa: CASSSGENTGELFF
cdr3_nt: TGTGCCAGCAGTTCCGGGGAGAACACCGGGGAGCTGTTTTTT

v_call: TRBV6-5
j_call: TRBJ2-6
d_call: NA
clone_size: NA
cdr3_aa: CASSYDGGANVLTF
cdr3_nt: TGTGCCAGCAGTTACGACGGCGGGGCCAACGTCCTGACTTTC

v_call: TRBV12-3/TRBV12-4
j_call: TRBJ2-5
d_call: NA
clone_size: NA
cdr3_aa: CASSPPGRRRGETQYF
cdr3_nt: TGTGCCAGCAGTCCGCCGGGCCGCCGTAGAGGCGAGACCCAGTACTTC

v_call: TRBV7-6
j_call: TRBJ2-7
d_call: TRBD1
clone_size: few
cdr3_aa: CASSSRDRAPYEQYF
cdr3_nt: TGTGCCAGCAGCTCTCGGGACAGAGCGCCCTACGAGCAGTACTTC

v_call: TRBV6-5
j_call: TRBJ2-7
d_call: TRBD1
clone_size: NA
cdr3_aa: CASSDQGAGTYEQYF
cdr3_nt: TGTGCCAGCAGTGACCAGGGGGCCGGGACTTACGAGCAGTACTTC

v_call: TRBV12-3/TRBV12-4
j_call: TRBJ2-2
d_call: NA
clone_size: few
cdr3_aa: CASSLLKELFF
cdr3_nt: TGTGCCAGCAGTTTATTAAAGGAGCTGTTTTTT

v_call: TRBV20-1
j_call: TRBJ2-7
d_call: TRBD1
clone_size: few
cdr3_aa: CSARDMGQGSYEQYF
cdr3_nt: TGCAGTGCTAGAGATATGGGACAGGGCTCCTACGAGCAGTACTTC

v_call: TRBV5-1
j_call: TRBJ2-1
d_call: TRBD2
clone_size: few
cdr3_aa: CASSLLAGAKHNEQFF
cdr3_nt: TGCGCCAGCAGCTTGCTAGCGGGGGCGAAACACAATGAGCAGTTCTTC

v_call: TRBV9
j_call: TRBJ1-6
d_call: NA
clone_size: many
cdr3_aa: CASSPRSGGGRGNSPLHF
cdr3_nt: TGTGCCAGCAGCCCCCGTAGTGGGGGGGGCAGGGGAAATTCACCCCTCCACTTT

v_call: TRBV29-1
j_call: TRBJ1-2
d_call: TRBD1
clone_size: few
cdr3_aa: CSVEDRDREEGLYGYTF
cdr3_nt: TGCAGCGTTGAAGACCGGGACAGGGAGGAGGGCCTCTATGGCTACACCTTC

v_call: TRBV19
j_call: TRBJ1-2
d_call: TRBD1
clone_size: NA
cdr3_aa: CASRADRDHGYGYTF
cdr3_nt: TGTGCCAGTAGGGCGGACAGGGACCATGGCTATGGCTACACCTTC

v_call: TRBV7-8
j_call: TRBJ1-1
d_call: NA
clone_size: few
cdr3_aa: CASSLTGSAEAFF
cdr3_nt: TGTGCCAGCAGCTTAACGGGTTCGGCGGAAGCTTTCTTT

v_call: TRBV15
j_call: TRBJ2-7
d_call: TRBD2
clone_size: NA
cdr3_aa: CATSRARGSYEQYF
cdr3_nt: TGTGCCACCAGCAGAGCGCGGGGGTCCTACGAGCAGTACTTC

v_call: TRBV7-2
j_call: TRBJ2-2
d_call: NA
clone_size: NA
cdr3_aa: CASSSPYAVGTGELFF
cdr3_nt: TGTGCCAGCAGCTCTCCTTACGCTGTGGGCACCGGGGAGCTGTTTTTT

v_call: TRBV7-9
j_call: TRBJ1-3
d_call: NA
clone_size: few
cdr3_aa: CASSQAVTSGNTIYF
cdr3_nt: TGTGCCAGCAGCCAAGCCGTTACCTCTGGAAACACCATATATTTT

v_call: TRBV9
j_call: TRBJ1-1
d_call: NA
clone_size: few
cdr3_aa: CASSKGLMNTEAFF
cdr3_nt: TGTGCCAGCAGCAAGGGACTGATGAACACTGAAGCTTTCTTT

v_call: TRBV12-3/TRBV12-4
j_call: TRBJ2-5
d_call: TRBD2
clone_size: NA
cdr3_aa: CASSLLAEGTQYF
cdr3_nt: TGTGCCAGCAGTCTTCTAGCGGAGGGGACCCAGTACTTC

v_call: TRBV7-2
j_call: TRBJ1-1
d_call: TRBD1
clone_size: few
cdr3_aa: CASSSALGTGVINTEAFF
cdr3_nt: TGTGCCAGCAGCTCAGCACTCGGGACAGGGGTCATTAACACTGAAGCTTTCTTT

v_call: TRBV12-3/TRBV12-4
j_call: TRBJ1-5
d_call: NA
clone_size: few
cdr3_aa: CASTLLTKLGAQPQHF
cdr3_nt: TGTGCCAGCACCTTGTTAACTAAATTGGGAGCTCAGCCCCAGCATTTT

v_call: TRBV6-5
j_call: TRBJ1-1
d_call: NA
clone_size: many
cdr3_aa: CASSYAAGRFFGAFF
cdr3_nt: TGTGCCAGCAGTTACGCGGCAGGGCGGTTCTTTGGAGCTTTCTTT

v_call: TRBV12-3/TRBV12-4
j_call: TRBJ2-4
d_call: NA
clone_size: few
cdr3_aa: CASSSQEVIQYF
cdr3_nt: TGTGCCAGCAGCTCCCAGGAAGTCATTCAGTACTTC

v_call: TRBV12-3/TRBV12-4
j_call: TRBJ2-3
d_call: TRBD2
clone_size: few
cdr3_aa: CASSFSGTSVTDTQYF
cdr3_nt: TGTGCCAGCAGTTTCTCCGGGACTAGCGTCACAGATACGCAGTATTTT

v_call: TRBV7-6
j_call: TRBJ1-6
d_call: NA
clone_size: NA
cdr3_aa: CASSPVWGSPLHF
cdr3_nt: TGTGCCAGCAGCCCCGTGTGGGGTTCACCCCTCCACTTT

v_call: TRBV7-8
j_call: TRBJ2-7
d_call: TRBD1
clone_size: many
cdr3_aa: CASTKSGTATYEQYF
cdr3_nt: TGTGCCAGCACCAAATCCGGGACAGCGACCTACGAGCAGTACTTC

v_call: TRBV7-2
j_call: TRBJ1-2
d_call: NA
clone_size: few
cdr3_aa: CASRQPPWGGYTF
cdr3_nt: TGTGCCAGCAGACAGCCACCATGGGGGGGCTACACCTTC

v_call: TRBV7-9
j_call: TRBJ2-5
d_call: TRBD1
clone_size: many
cdr3_aa: CASSPRGMRETQYF
cdr3_nt: TGTGCCAGCAGCCCCAGGGGGATGAGGGAGACCCAGTACTTC

v_call: TRBV9
j_call: TRBJ1-1
d_call: NA
clone_size: many
cdr3_aa: CASSPAPRRTEAFF
cdr3_nt: TGTGCCAGCAGCCCCGCCCCCCGTAGGACTGAAGCTTTCTTT

v_call: TRBV12-3/TRBV12-4
j_call: TRBJ2-1
d_call: TRBD1
clone_size: NA
cdr3_aa: CASTDDRGWTNEQFF
cdr3_nt: TGTGCCAGCACGGATGACAGGGGGTGGACTAATGAGCAGTTCTTC

v_call: TRBV9
j_call: TRBJ2-5
d_call: TRBD2
clone_size: NA
cdr3_aa: CASSVDPAGGSETQYF
cdr3_nt: TGTGCCAGCAGCGTAGATCCAGCGGGGGGATCAGAGACCCAGTACTTC

v_call: TRBV7-9
j_call: TRBJ1-5
d_call: NA
clone_size: NA
cdr3_aa: CATSLAGVNQPQHF
cdr3_nt: TGTGCCACGTCATTAGCTGGAGTCAATCAGCCCCAGCATTTT

v_call: TRBV3-1
j_call: TRBJ2-1
d_call: TRBD2
clone_size: few
cdr3_aa: CASSQPGLASGRNEQFF
cdr3_nt: TGTGCCAGCAGCCAACCCGGCCTAGCCTCCGGGAGGAATGAGCAGTTCTTC

v_call: TRBV7-9
j_call: TRBJ2-3
d_call: NA
clone_size: few
cdr3_aa: CAHGASVADTQYF
cdr3_nt: TGTGCCCATGGGGCTAGCGTCGCAGATACGCAGTATTTT

v_call: TRBV7-2
j_call: TRBJ2-4
d_call: NA
clone_size: few
cdr3_aa: CASSLPSGSKNIQYF
cdr3_nt: TGTGCCAGCAGCTTGCCTTCGGGATCTAAAAACATTCAGTACTTC

v_call: TRBV27
j_call: TRBJ1-5
d_call: NA
clone_size: few
cdr3_aa: CASSERWGISPQHF
cdr3_nt: TGTGCCAGCAGTGAAAGGTGGGGGATCTCGCCCCAGCATTTT

v_call: TRBV6-8
j_call: TRBJ2-2
d_call: NA
clone_size: NA
cdr3_aa: CASSPERTGELFF
cdr3_nt: TGTGCCAGCAGTCCAGAGCGGACCGGGGAGCTGTTTTTT

v_call: TRBV7-2
j_call: TRBJ2-7
d_call: NA
clone_size: many
cdr3_aa: CASSSPLGEQYF
cdr3_nt: TGTGCCAGCAGCTCCCCGTTGGGGGAGCAGTACTTC

v_call: TRBV7-2
j_call: TRBJ2-1
d_call: NA
clone_size: few
cdr3_aa: CASSLAGGARGIWNEQFF
cdr3_nt: TGTGCCAGCAGCTTAGCGGGCGGGGCCCGAGGGATCTGGAATGAGCAGTTCTTC

v_call: TRBV7-9
j_call: TRBJ2-1
d_call: NA
clone_size: NA
cdr3_aa: CASSLTGQKSYEQFF
cdr3_nt: TGTGCCAGCAGCTTAACGGGACAAAAATCGTATGAGCAGTTCTTC

v_call: TRBV6-2/TRBV6-3
j_call: TRBJ2-5
d_call: NA
clone_size: few
cdr3_aa: CASSFSRGGETQYF
cdr3_nt: TGTGCCAGCAGTTTTAGCAGGGGAGGAGAGACCCAGTACTTC

v_call: TRBV29-1
j_call: TRBJ2-2
d_call: NA
clone_size: many
cdr3_aa: CSVLAGELFF
cdr3_nt: TGCAGCGTTCTTGCCGGGGAGCTGTTTTTT

v_call: TRBV5-1
j_call: TRBJ1-3
d_call: NA
clone_size: NA
cdr3_aa: CASSLSYSGNTIYF
cdr3_nt: TGCGCCAGCAGCTTGTCCTACTCTGGAAACACCATATATTTT

v_call: TRBV14
j_call: TRBJ1-1
d_call: NA
clone_size: NA
cdr3_aa: CASSQTAWAFF
cdr3_nt: TGTGCCAGCAGCCAAACCGCGTGGGCTTTCTTT

v_call: TRBV4-3
j_call: TRBJ2-3
d_call: NA
clone_size: many
cdr3_aa: CASSQGPNTDTQYF
cdr3_nt: TGCGCCAGCAGCCAGGGACCCAACACAGATACGCAGTATTTT

v_call: TRBV20-1
j_call: TRBJ2-7
d_call: TRBD1
clone_size: NA
cdr3_aa: CSARRDRARLLYEQYF
cdr3_nt: TGCAGTGCTAGAAGGGACAGGGCCCGTCTTCTCTACGAGCAGTACTTC

v_call: TRBV30
j_call: TRBJ2-5
d_call: NA
clone_size: NA
cdr3_aa: CAWSRTVQETQYF
cdr3_nt: TGTGCCTGGAGTAGGACTGTCCAAGAGACCCAGTACTTC

v_call: TRBV29-1
j_call: TRBJ1-5
d_call: TRBD1
clone_size: NA
cdr3_aa: CSVAGGVGNQPQHF
cdr3_nt: TGCAGCGTCGCAGGGGGCGTCGGCAATCAGCCCCAGCATTTT

v_call: TRBV5-4
j_call: TRBJ2-1
d_call: TRBD2
clone_size: few
cdr3_aa: CASSFPSGAYNEQFF
cdr3_nt: TGTGCCAGCAGCTTCCCTAGCGGAGCCTACAATGAGCAGTTCTTC

v_call: TRBV20-1
j_call: TRBJ2-7
d_call: NA
clone_size: few
cdr3_aa: CSAIGGETNEQYF
cdr3_nt: TGCAGTGCCATAGGGGGAGAAACGAACGAGCAGTACTTC

v_call: TRBV4-1
j_call: TRBJ1-1
d_call: NA
clone_size: NA
cdr3_aa: CASSRPEEGRAEAFF
cdr3_nt: TGCGCCAGCAGCCGCCCGGAGGAGGGAAGAGCTGAAGCTTTCTTT

v_call: TRBV12-3/TRBV12-4
j_call: TRBJ1-1
d_call: NA
clone_size: NA
cdr3_aa: CASSLEAGERLGLRPNTEAFF
cdr3_nt: TGTGCCAGCAGTTTGGAGGCAGGGGAGAGGCTCGGACTTCGACCAAACACTGAAGCTTTCTTT